This TCR beta chain derives from a study of blood T cell repertoires in COVID-19. At the level of the study: Acute and convalescent COVID-19 specimens originated in the United States, Italy and Spain.

This clone was seen repeatedly, ten times or more. Some clones are missing from TCRdb's copy, which holds only in-frame ones; the method was immunoSEQ multiplex PCR. Of 150,000 or so clones listed, approximately 86% are singletons. Germline V gene sequence: CDR1 SGHTA, CDR2 FQGNSA. The V end was cut by 1 base, the J end by 4 bases, with 13 bases between. The CDR3 loop spans 15 amino acids. This receptor was taken from a man aged 60 to 75 with acute or convalescent COVID-19. Sample: peripheral blood. The rearrangement links TRBV7-2 to TRBJ1-2; D possibly corresponds to TRBD1 (5 bases). In DNA, the CDR3 is TGTGCCAGCAGCTTAGGAGGAGGGGTCATCTATGGCTACACCTTC. Amino acids: CASSLGGGVIYGYTF.